Each of the 10 T cell receptor beta chains below was sequenced from the same sample in a study of identical twins. TCRdb itself ran the 5' RACE reads through MiXCR, one entry per CDR3 protein. The sample lists 450,000 or so distinct CDR3 sequences, approximately 18% occurring once. The source material was naive T cells sorted from blood. The receptors come from a middle-aged man in good health.

This clonotype appeared a few times. The genes are TRBV7-2 and TRBJ2-5; tentatively, D is TRBD1 (6 bases). The CDR3 covers 14 residues. In germline, CDR1 is SGHTA, CDR2 FQGNSA. Trimming pared 8 bases from V and 5 bases from J, leaving 18 bases between. The CDR3 nucleotides are TGTGCCAGCGGACTTTTCGTGCAGGGGGAGACCCAGTACTTC. This encodes CASGLFVQGETQYF.

V usage is TRBV20-1 and J usage is TRBJ2-7; the D gene is possibly TRBD1 (6 bases). The germline V gene encodes CDR1 DFQATT and CDR2 SNEGSKA (reference sequence). The CDR3 length is 14 residues. Trimming took off 2 bases at V and 2 bases at J, with 13 bases between the two ends. This CDR3 is CSARRRDTAYEQYF. In DNA form, the CDR3 reads TGCAGTGCTAGACGCCGGGACACGGCCTACGAGCAGTACTTC.

This clonotype was seen more than once but under ten times. The chain combines TRBV7-2 with TRBJ2-1; maybe TRBD1 (5 bases). V shed 0 bases and J shed 9 bases, with 15 bases lying between them. CDR1 is SGHTA and CDR2 is FQGNSA in the germline V gene. The CDR3 has 15 residues. Here the CDR3 DNA reads TGTGCCAGCAGCTTAGCGACAGCTGCAAGGGGTGAGCAGTTCTTC. As protein: CASSLATAARGEQFF.

This clonotype has at least ten counts. The V and J genes are TRBV20-1 and TRBJ2-1; 12 bases align to TRBD1. The CDR3 runs 16 residues. Germline V CDR1 and CDR2: DFQATT, SNEGSKA (reference sequence). The ends lost 3 bases at V and 6 bases at J; junction bases unmatched: 9. The DNA of the CDR3 is TGCAGTGCTAGTCCAACCGGGACAGGGGGCCGCAATGAGCAGTTCTTC. Its protein product is CSASPTGTGGRNEQFF.

The rearrangement uses TRBV20-1 and TRBJ2-3; TRBD1 or TRBD2 may be the D gene (6 bases each). The CDR3 contains 13 residues. The germline V and J ends were trimmed by 3 bases and 6 bases, with 13 bases remaining between them. CDR1 and CDR2 (germline): DFQATT, SNEGSKA (reference sequence). The CDR3 nucleotides are TGCAGTGCTAGTAGGGGGGCCTCGGATACGCAGTATTTT. Its protein product is CSASRGASDTQYF.

This sequence joins TRBV4-1 and TRBJ2-5; D possibly corresponds to TRBD2 (6 bases). Trimming took off 1 base at V and 5 bases at J, with 14 bases between the two ends. This CDR3 spans 15 amino acids. Germline CDR1 is MGHRA and CDR2 is YSYEKL. CDR3 coding DNA: TGCGCCAGCAGCCAAGGAGTGGGAGGAGGCGAGACCCAGTACTTC. Residues: CASSQGVGGGETQYF.

The table lists this clonotype with a few counts. The chain carries TRBV5-1 and TRBJ1-6; D remains ambiguous. CDR3 length: 15 amino acids. Between the trimmed V and J ends, which lost 0 bases and 7 bases, there was a span of 11 bases. Germline lookup yields CDR1 SGHRS and CDR2 YFSETQ. The CDR3 spells CASSLDGPRNSPLHF. The DNA for the CDR3 is TGCGCCAGCAGCTTGGACGGCCCAAGGAATTCACCCCTCCACTTT.

This clonotype was counted a few times. The chain uses TRBV20-1 and TRBJ1-1; D is undetermined. Trimming pared 3 bases from V and 0 bases from J, leaving 11 bases between. The CDR3 runs 14 residues. Germline CDR1 reads DFQATT; CDR2 reads SNEGSKA (reference sequence). Written as DNA, the CDR3 is TGCAGTGCTAGGGGGTCCCCCGTGAACACTGAAGCTTTCTTT. Translated, it gives CSARGSPVNTEAFF.

This clonotype was detected a few times. The chain links TRBV9 to TRBJ2-1, with D tentatively TRBD1 (6 bases). Germline assignment: CDR1 SGDLS and CDR2 YYNGEE. V was shortened by 4 bases and J by 3 bases, with 14 bases between the two germline ends. The length of the CDR3 is 15 residues. This CDR3 reads CASSTTGTNYNEQFF. The CDR3 DNA reads TGTGCCAGCAGCACCACCGGGACAAACTACAATGAGCAGTTCTTC.

This clonotype was seen at least ten times. The chain employs TRBV12-3 or TRBV12-4 and TRBJ1-5; D is undetermined. The CDR3 length is 15 residues. V was cut by 5 bases and J by 0 bases, with 11 bases left in between. The CDR3 loop is CASSRTANSNQPQHF. In DNA form, the CDR3 reads TGTGCCAGCAGTCGGACGGCCAATAGCAATCAGCCCCAGCATTTT.